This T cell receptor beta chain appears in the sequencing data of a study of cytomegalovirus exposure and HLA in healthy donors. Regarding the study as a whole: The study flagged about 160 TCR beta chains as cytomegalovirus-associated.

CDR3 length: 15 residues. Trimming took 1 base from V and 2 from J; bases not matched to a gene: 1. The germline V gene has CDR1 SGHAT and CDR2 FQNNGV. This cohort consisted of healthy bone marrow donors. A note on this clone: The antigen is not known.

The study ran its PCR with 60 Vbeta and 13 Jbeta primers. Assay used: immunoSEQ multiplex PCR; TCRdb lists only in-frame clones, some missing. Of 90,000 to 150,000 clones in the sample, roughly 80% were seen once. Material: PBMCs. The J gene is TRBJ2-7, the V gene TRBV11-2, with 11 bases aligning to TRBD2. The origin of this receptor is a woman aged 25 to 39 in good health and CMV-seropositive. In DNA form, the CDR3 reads TGTGCCAGCAGCTTAGGACTAGCGGGGACCTACGAGCAGTACTTC. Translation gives CASSLGLAGTYEQYF. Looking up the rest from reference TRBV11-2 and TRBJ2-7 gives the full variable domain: EAGVAQSPRYKIIEKRQSVAFWCNPISGHATLYWYQQILGQGPKLLIQFQNNGVVDDSQLPKDRFSAERLKGVDSTLKIQPAKLEDSAVYLCASSLGLAGTYEQYFGPGTRLTVT.